Listed below are T cell receptor beta chains from one sample, sequenced in a study of control samples from healthy donors and cancer patients. Sequencing was performed with immunoSEQ multiplex PCR; in TCRdb, only in-frame clones are kept and a portion is missing. The sample has 150,000 to 180,000 clones, approximately 94% seen once. Sequenced: blood. These receptors all come from a man aged 40-50 years in good health. Both conserved end residues are part of each CDR3. Each record gives: clone size, J gene, D gene, V gene, CDR3 length, CDR3 DNA, CDR3 protein. D genes are given only for firm matches. Clone size is not always given. Where it is, it says once, few, many or a class for expanded clones.

clone size: NA
J gene: TRBJ1-5
D gene: TRBD1
V gene: TRBV2
CDR3 length: 12
CDR3 DNA: TGTGCCAGCACAACAGGGGGCAAGCCCCAGCATTTT
CDR3 protein: CASTTGGKPQHF

clone size: NA
J gene: TRBJ1-2
D gene: NA
V gene: TRBV19
CDR3 length: 16
CDR3 DNA: TGTGCCAGTAGTTCACCGGGACGGATTTCTAACTATGGCTACACCTTC
CDR3 protein: CASSSPGRISNYGYTF

clone size: NA
J gene: TRBJ2-3
D gene: TRBD1
V gene: TRBV2
CDR3 length: 15
CDR3 DNA: TGTGCCAGCAGCCGACAGGGCTCTAGCACAGATACGCAGTATTTT
CDR3 protein: CASSRQGSSTDTQYF

clone size: NA
J gene: TRBJ1-6
D gene: NA
V gene: TRBV19
CDR3 length: 14
CDR3 DNA: TGTGCCAGTAGTTCCAAGTCGGTCGGTTCACCCCTCCACTTT
CDR3 protein: CASSSKSVGSPLHF

clone size: NA
J gene: TRBJ1-2
D gene: NA
V gene: TRBV18
CDR3 length: 13
CDR3 DNA: TGTGCCAGCTCACGGGGGCAGGGCTATGGCTACACCTTC
CDR3 protein: CASSRGQGYGYTF

clone size: NA
J gene: TRBJ1-3
D gene: NA
V gene: TRBV7-2
CDR3 length: 19
CDR3 DNA: TGTGCCAGCAGCTTAGGTAGGGGATCAGGGGTTTCCTCTGGAAACACCATATATTTT
CDR3 protein: CASSLGRGSGVSSGNTIYF

clone size: NA
J gene: TRBJ1-5
D gene: NA
V gene: TRBV4-1
CDR3 length: 16
CDR3 DNA: TGCGCCAGCAGCCCCGGCTGGACAGATACACTACAGCCCCAGCATTTT
CDR3 protein: CASSPGWTDTLQPQHF

clone size: NA
J gene: TRBJ1-1
D gene: NA
V gene: TRBV12-3/TRBV12-4
CDR3 length: 13
CDR3 DNA: TGTGCCAGCAGTTTGGGGGGCAACACTGAAGCTTTCTTT
CDR3 protein: CASSLGGNTEAFF

clone size: NA
J gene: TRBJ2-3
D gene: NA
V gene: TRBV6-2/TRBV6-3
CDR3 length: 15
CDR3 DNA: TGTGCCAGCAGTTACCCAGGGACTTACACAGATACGCAGTATTTT
CDR3 protein: CASSYPGTYTDTQYF

clone size: NA
J gene: TRBJ2-3
D gene: TRBD2
V gene: TRBV29-1
CDR3 length: 14
CDR3 DNA: TGCAGCGCCGCGGGACTAGCGCGCACAGATACGCAGTATTTT
CDR3 protein: CSAAGLARTDTQYF

clone size: NA
J gene: TRBJ1-2
D gene: NA
V gene: TRBV5-8
CDR3 length: 15
CDR3 DNA: TGTGCCAGCAGCTTGGTCACCGCAGGGAACTATGGCTACACCTTC
CDR3 protein: CASSLVTAGNYGYTF

clone size: NA
J gene: TRBJ1-1
D gene: NA
V gene: TRBV5-4
CDR3 length: 14
CDR3 DNA: TGTGCCAGCAGCTTTGAGGGGGGGAACACTGAAGCTTTCTTT
CDR3 protein: CASSFEGGNTEAFF

clone size: NA
J gene: TRBJ2-3
D gene: TRBD2
V gene: TRBV5-1
CDR3 length: 14
CDR3 DNA: TGCGCCAGCAGCGGAGCGGGGGGTTACGATACGCAGTATTTT
CDR3 protein: CASSGAGGYDTQYF

clone size: NA
J gene: TRBJ2-7
D gene: TRBD1
V gene: TRBV28
CDR3 length: 14
CDR3 DNA: TGTGCCAGCCTAGGGGGGACAGGGGCCGACGAGCAGTACTTC
CDR3 protein: CASLGGTGADEQYF

clone size: NA
J gene: TRBJ1-2
D gene: TRBD1
V gene: TRBV6-5
CDR3 length: 12
CDR3 DNA: TGTGCCAGCAGGACCGGGACAGGGCTTTACTACTTC
CDR3 protein: CASRTGTGLYYF

clone size: NA
J gene: TRBJ2-3
D gene: NA
V gene: TRBV6-2/TRBV6-3
CDR3 length: 16
CDR3 DNA: TGTGCCAGCAGTTCCGACGAATTGATTAGCACAGATACGCAGTATTTT
CDR3 protein: CASSSDELISTDTQYF

clone size: few
J gene: TRBJ2-1
D gene: NA
V gene: TRBV11-2
CDR3 length: 17
CDR3 DNA: TGTGCCAGCAGCTTAGATAAGCTGCCCCGCCCCTACAATGAGCAGTTCTTC
CDR3 protein: CASSLDKLPRPYNEQFF

clone size: NA
J gene: TRBJ2-1
D gene: NA
V gene: TRBV12-3/TRBV12-4
CDR3 length: 11
CDR3 DNA: TGTGCCAGCAGCGGTTTCAATGAGCAGTTCTTC
CDR3 protein: CASSGFNEQFF

clone size: once
J gene: TRBJ2-3
D gene: NA
V gene: TRBV27
CDR3 length: 15
CDR3 DNA: TGTGCCAGCTCACTAGGGGCCTCTAGCACAGATACGCAGTATTTT
CDR3 protein: CASSLGASSTDTQYF

clone size: NA
J gene: TRBJ1-1
D gene: NA
V gene: TRBV6-5
CDR3 length: 15
CDR3 DNA: TGTGCCAGCAGGAAAGAGACAGGTGTCACGACTGAAGCTTTCTTT
CDR3 protein: CASRKETGVTTEAFF

clone size: NA
J gene: TRBJ2-5
D gene: NA
V gene: TRBV2
CDR3 length: 13
CDR3 DNA: TGTGCCAGCAGTGAAGTCCAAGTGGGGACCCAGTACTTC
CDR3 protein: CASSEVQVGTQYF

clone size: NA
J gene: TRBJ2-3
D gene: NA
V gene: TRBV12-3/TRBV12-4
CDR3 length: 12
CDR3 DNA: TGTGCCAGCAGTACAATCACAGATACGCAGTATTTT
CDR3 protein: CASSTITDTQYF

clone size: NA
J gene: TRBJ2-7
D gene: NA
V gene: TRBV27
CDR3 length: 14
CDR3 DNA: TGTGCCAGCAGTGCGGGGACGGCTACCTACGAGCAGTACTTC
CDR3 protein: CASSAGTATYEQYF

clone size: NA
J gene: TRBJ2-2
D gene: NA
V gene: TRBV5-6
CDR3 length: 16
CDR3 DNA: TGTGCCAGCAGCTCCCGTGACAGAACGAACACCGGGGAGCTGTTTTTT
CDR3 protein: CASSSRDRTNTGELFF

clone size: once
J gene: TRBJ2-1
D gene: TRBD2
V gene: TRBV7-2
CDR3 length: 19
CDR3 DNA: TGTGCCAGCAGCGCCCGGACTAGCGGGGGGGCCTATCATAGGAATGAGCAGTTCTTC
CDR3 protein: CASSARTSGGAYHRNEQFF

clone size: NA
J gene: TRBJ2-6
D gene: TRBD2
V gene: TRBV5-1
CDR3 length: 18
CDR3 DNA: TGCGCCAGCAGCATGATGGCGGGAGGGAGCTCTGGGGCCAACGTCCTGACTTTC
CDR3 protein: CASSMMAGGSSGANVLTF

clone size: few
J gene: TRBJ1-5
D gene: NA
V gene: TRBV19
CDR3 length: 16
CDR3 DNA: TGTGCCAGTGGACCCGGGTTCAAGGGTGGGGATCAGCCCCAGCATTTT
CDR3 protein: CASGPGFKGGDQPQHF